The clone carrying this T cell receptor (beta chain) was recorded many times. Its antigen is undetermined. This sample was included in a study of tumor and adjacent non-tumor tissue in lung cancer. General study points: Significantly higher TCR diversity was found in tumor than normal lung.

TCRbeta libraries were built with three rounds of nested PCR, modified from ARM-PCR. TCRdb re-called the multiplex PCR reads through MiXCR, storing one row per CDR3 protein. The sample yields around 60,000 distinct CDR3 sequences, roughly two thirds seen once. The template was RNA from unsorted bulk tissue. More than 3 cm separated this lung sample from the edge of the tumor. Newly diagnosed lung cancer patients had thoracic surgery in China, August–November 2014, without prior chemotherapy. This CDR3 contains 17 residues. The ends were cut back, 0 bases at V and 1 base at J, with 15 bases in the middle. CDR1 and CDR2 (germline): MGHRA, YSYEKL.

The source of this sequence is a man aged 70 or older with non-small cell lung cancer. Sequences were obtained from distant non-tumor lung tissue. The V and J genes are TRBV4-1 and TRBJ1-2, with D perhaps matching TRBD1 (5 bases). CDR3 sequence: CASSQENLQEFNYGYTF. The CDR3, as DNA: TGCGCCAGCAGCCAAGAAAATTTACAGGAGTTTAACTATGGCTACACCTTC.